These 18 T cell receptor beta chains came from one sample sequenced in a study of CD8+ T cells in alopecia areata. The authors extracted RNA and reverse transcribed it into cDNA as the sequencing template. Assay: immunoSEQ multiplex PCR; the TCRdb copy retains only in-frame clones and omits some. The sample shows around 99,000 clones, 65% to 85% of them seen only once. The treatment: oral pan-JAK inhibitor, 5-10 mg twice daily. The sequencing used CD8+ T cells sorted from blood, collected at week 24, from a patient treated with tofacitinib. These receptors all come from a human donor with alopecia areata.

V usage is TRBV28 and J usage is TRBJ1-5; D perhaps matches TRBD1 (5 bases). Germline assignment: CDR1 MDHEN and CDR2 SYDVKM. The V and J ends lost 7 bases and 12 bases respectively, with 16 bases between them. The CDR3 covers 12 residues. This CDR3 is CASTDYSGLQHF. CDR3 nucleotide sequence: TGTGCCAGCACCGACTACTCGGGGCTCCAGCATTTT.

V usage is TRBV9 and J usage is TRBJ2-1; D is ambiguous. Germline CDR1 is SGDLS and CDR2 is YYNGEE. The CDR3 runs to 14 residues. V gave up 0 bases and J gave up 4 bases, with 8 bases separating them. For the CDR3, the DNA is TGTGCCAGCAGCGTAGGGAAGGGATACAATGAGCAGTTCTTC. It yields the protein CASSVGKGYNEQFF.

CDR3 amino acids: CASSLTPPSSGGARGETQYF. The CDR3 DNA reads as TGTGCCAGCAGTTTAACCCCCCCCTCTAGCGGGGGGGCCCGAGGGGAGACCCAGTACTTC. The chain is built from TRBV27 and TRBJ2-5; 12 nucleotides align to TRBD2. The V gene end was trimmed by 2 bases and the J gene end by 5 bases; junction bases not matched to a gene: 18. The CDR3 loop spans 20 amino acids. In germline, CDR1 is MNHEY, CDR2 SMNVEV (reference sequence).

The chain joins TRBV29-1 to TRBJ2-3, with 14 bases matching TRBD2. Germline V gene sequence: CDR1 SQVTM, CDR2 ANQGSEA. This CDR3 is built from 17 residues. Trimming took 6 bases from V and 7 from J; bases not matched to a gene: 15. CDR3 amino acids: CSVAPGTSGGHGNTQYF. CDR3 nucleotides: TGCAGCGTCGCCCCGGGGACTAGCGGGGGCCATGGGAATACGCAGTATTTT.

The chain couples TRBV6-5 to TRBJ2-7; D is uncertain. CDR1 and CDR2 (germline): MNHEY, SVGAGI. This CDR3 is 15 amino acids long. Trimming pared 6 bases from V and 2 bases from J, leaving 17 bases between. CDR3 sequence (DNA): TGTGCCAGCAGCTATACCCGGTCCCGTACCTACGAGCAGTACTTC. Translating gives CASSYTRSRTYEQYF.

CDR3 sequence (DNA): TGTGCCAGCAAGGGGTCGGACTGGGACTACGAGCAGTACTTC. Amino acid sequence: CASKGSDWDYEQYF. The chain uses TRBV7-9 and TRBJ2-7, with D perhaps given as TRBD1 or TRBD2 (5 bases each). CDR1 is SEHNR, CDR2 FQNEAQ, per germline (reference sequence). V lost 7 bases and J lost 3, with 16 bases in between. The CDR3 is 14 residues long.

The CDR3 nucleotides read TGTGCCAGCAGTCCGTGGGGGACGGCATACGCTAACTATGGCTACACCTTC. This encodes CASSPWGTAYANYGYTF. The chain uses TRBV27 and TRBJ1-2, with D possibly being TRBD1 (5 bases). Germline CDR1 MNHEY, CDR2 SMNVEV (reference sequence). CDR3 length: 17 amino acids. Trimming shortened V by 5 bases and J by 0 bases, and 19 bases separated the two germline ends.

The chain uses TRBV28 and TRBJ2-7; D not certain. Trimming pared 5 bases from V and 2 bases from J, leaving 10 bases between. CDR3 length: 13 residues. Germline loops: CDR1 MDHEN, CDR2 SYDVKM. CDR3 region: CASSPSRAYEQYF. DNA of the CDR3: TGTGCCAGCAGTCCGTCCCGGGCCTACGAGCAGTACTTC. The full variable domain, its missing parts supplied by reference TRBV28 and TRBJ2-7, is DVKVTQSSRYLVKRTGEKVFLECVQDMDHENMFWYRQDPGLGLRLIYFSYDVKMKEKGDIPEGYSVSREKKERFSLILESASTNQTSMYLCASSPSRAYEQYFGPGTRLTVT.

The CDR3 reads CASSIGVEQYF. The CDR3 DNA is TGTGCCAGCAGTATAGGGGTCGAGCAGTACTTC. The genes are TRBV6-5 and TRBJ2-7, with D possibly being TRBD1 (5 bases). This CDR3 spans 11 amino acids. Germline loops: CDR1 MNHEY, CDR2 SVGAGI. V was shortened by 5 bases and J by 6 bases, with 8 bases between the two germline ends.

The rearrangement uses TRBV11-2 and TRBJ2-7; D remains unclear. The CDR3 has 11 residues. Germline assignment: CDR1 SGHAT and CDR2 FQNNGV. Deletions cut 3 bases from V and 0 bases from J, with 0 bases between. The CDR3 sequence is CASSFSYEQYF. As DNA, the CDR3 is TGTGCCAGCAGCTTCTCCTACGAGCAGTACTTC.

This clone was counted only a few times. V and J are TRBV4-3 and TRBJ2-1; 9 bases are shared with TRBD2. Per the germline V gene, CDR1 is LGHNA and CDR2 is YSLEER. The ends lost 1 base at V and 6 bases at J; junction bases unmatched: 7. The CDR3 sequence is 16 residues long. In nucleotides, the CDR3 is TGCGCCAGCAGCCAAGCGAGACGCGGGGGGGCCAATGAGCAGTTCTTC. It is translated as CASSQARRGGANEQFF.

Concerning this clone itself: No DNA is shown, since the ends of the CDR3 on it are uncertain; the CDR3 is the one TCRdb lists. CDR3 sequence: CASSLGTSGRGSGGYNEQFF. The rearrangement links TRBV7-8 to TRBJ2-1; whether TRBD2, the table's D call, matches the DNA was not checked. The CDR3 region is 20 residues in length, termini included. Germline lookup yields CDR1 SGHVS and CDR2 FQNEAQ.

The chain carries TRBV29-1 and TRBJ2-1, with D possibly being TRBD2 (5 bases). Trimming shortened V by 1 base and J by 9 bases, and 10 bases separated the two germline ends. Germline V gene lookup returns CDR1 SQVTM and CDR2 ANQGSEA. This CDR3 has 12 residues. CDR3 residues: CSVEGSGSEQFF. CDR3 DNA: TGCAGCGTTGAAGGGAGCGGTAGTGAGCAGTTCTTC.

The CDR3: CASLRQGFGTDTQYF. DNA of the CDR3: TGTGCCAGCCTACGACAGGGTTTTGGCACAGATACGCAGTATTTT. The genes are TRBV25-1 and TRBJ2-3; 7 bases match TRBD1. Looked up from germline, CDR1 is MGHDK and CDR2 is SYGVNS. The CDR3 is 15 residues long. V was pared by 8 bases and J by 1 base, with 9 bases of the junction left unmatched.

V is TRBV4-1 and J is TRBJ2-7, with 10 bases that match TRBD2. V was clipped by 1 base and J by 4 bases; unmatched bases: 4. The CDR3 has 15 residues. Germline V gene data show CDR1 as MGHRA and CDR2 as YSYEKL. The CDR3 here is CASSQVVAGGYEQYF. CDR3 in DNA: TGCGCCAGCAGCCAAGTAGTAGCGGGGGGTTACGAGCAGTACTTC.

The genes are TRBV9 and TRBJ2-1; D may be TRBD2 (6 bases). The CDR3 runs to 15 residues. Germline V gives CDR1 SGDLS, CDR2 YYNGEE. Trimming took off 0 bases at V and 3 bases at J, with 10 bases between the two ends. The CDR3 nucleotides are TGTGCCAGCAGCGTAGACTCCGGGGGCTACAATGAGCAGTTCTTC. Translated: CASSVDSGGYNEQFF.

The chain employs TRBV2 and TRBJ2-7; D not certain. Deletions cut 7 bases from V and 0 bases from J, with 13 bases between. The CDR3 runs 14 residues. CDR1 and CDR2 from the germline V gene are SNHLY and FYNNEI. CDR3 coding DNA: TGTGCCAGCACCAGGAATGTAGGCTCCTACGAGCAGTACTTC. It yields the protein CASTRNVGSYEQYF.

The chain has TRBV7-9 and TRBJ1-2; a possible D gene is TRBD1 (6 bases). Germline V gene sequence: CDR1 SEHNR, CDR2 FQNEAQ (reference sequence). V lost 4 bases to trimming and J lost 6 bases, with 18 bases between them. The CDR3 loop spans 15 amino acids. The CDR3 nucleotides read TGTGCCAGCAGCTCCCCCTTCGGGGGCGAGGATGGCTACACCTTC. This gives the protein CASSSPFGGEDGYTF.